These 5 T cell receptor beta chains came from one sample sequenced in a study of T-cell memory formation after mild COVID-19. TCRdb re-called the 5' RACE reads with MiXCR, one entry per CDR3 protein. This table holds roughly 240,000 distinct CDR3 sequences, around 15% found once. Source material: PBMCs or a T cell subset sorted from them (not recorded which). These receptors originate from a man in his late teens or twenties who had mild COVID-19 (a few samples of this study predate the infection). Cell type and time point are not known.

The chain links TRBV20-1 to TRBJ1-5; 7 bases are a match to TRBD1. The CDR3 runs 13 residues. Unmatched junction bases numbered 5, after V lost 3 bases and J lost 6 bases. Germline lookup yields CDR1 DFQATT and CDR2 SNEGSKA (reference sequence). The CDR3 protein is CSARLGGGQPQHF. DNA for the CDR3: TGCAGTGCTAGGTTAGGGGGCGGTCAGCCCCAGCATTTT.

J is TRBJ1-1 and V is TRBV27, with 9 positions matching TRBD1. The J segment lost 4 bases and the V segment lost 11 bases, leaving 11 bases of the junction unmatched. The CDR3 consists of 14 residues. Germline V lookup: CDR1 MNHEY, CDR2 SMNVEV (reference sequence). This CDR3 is CAGLSGTGSTEAFF. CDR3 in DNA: TGTGCCGGACTGTCCGGGACAGGGTCCACTGAAGCTTTCTTT.

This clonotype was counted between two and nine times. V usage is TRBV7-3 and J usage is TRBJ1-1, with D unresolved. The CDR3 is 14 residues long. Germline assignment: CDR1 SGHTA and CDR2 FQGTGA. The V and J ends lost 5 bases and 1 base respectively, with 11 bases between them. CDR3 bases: TGTGCCAGCAGCCCGCAATCTACGAACACTGAAGCTTTCTTT. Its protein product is CASSPQSTNTEAFF.

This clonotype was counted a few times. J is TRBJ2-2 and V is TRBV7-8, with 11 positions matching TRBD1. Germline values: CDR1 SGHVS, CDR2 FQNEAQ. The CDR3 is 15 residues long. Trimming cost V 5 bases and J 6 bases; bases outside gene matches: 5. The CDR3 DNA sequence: TGTGCCAGCAGCACGGACAGGGGGCAGTCCGGGGAGCTGTTTTTT. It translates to CASSTDRGQSGELFF.

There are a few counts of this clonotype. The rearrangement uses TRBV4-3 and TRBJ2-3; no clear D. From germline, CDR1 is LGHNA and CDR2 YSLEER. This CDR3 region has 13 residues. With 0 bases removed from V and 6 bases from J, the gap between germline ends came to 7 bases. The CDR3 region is CASSQDSWDTQYF. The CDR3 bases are TGCGCCAGCAGCCAAGATTCCTGGGATACGCAGTATTTT.